Listed below are T cell receptor beta chains from one sample, sequenced in a study of identifying expanded T cells in peripheral blood. The method was immunoSEQ multiplex PCR; TCRdb's version includes in-frame clones alone and lacks a portion of them. The repertoire holds about 89,000 clones, with approximately 83% as singletons. The material sequenced was blood. Source of these receptors: a person between 18 and 75 years old in good health. CDR3s include the opening cysteine and the closing phenylalanine or tryptophan. The order of the fields is CDR3 protein, CDR3 DNA, clone size, D gene, V gene, J gene. The D gene is left open where the match is weak. Not all rows give a size; the values are once, few, many and, for expanded clones, a class.

cdr3_aa: CASSPRTGGRETQYF
cdr3_nt: TGTGCCAGCTCACCAAGGACGGGGGGCAGAGAGACCCAGTACTTC
clone_size: once
d_call: .
v_call: TRBV18
j_call: TRBJ2-5

cdr3_aa: CASSSPKWVTGSNYGYTF
cdr3_nt: TGTGCCAGCAGCTCCCCTAAATGGGTGACAGGGTCTAACTATGGCTACACCTTC
clone_size: .
d_call: TRBD1
v_call: TRBV7-6
j_call: TRBJ1-2

cdr3_aa: CASSLEGPRVRYEAFF
cdr3_nt: TGTGCCAGCAGCTTGGAGGGACCTAGGGTACGCTATGAAGCTTTCTTT
clone_size: .
d_call: .
v_call: TRBV7-2
j_call: TRBJ1-1

cdr3_aa: CASRLGANSYEQYF
cdr3_nt: TGTGCCAGCAGACTAGGGGCCAACTCCTACGAGCAGTACTTC
clone_size: .
d_call: .
v_call: TRBV7-2
j_call: TRBJ2-7

cdr3_aa: CASSLSRGASETQYF
cdr3_nt: TGTGCCAGCAGTTTATCACGGGGGGCCTCAGAGACCCAGTACTTC
clone_size: once
d_call: .
v_call: TRBV27
j_call: TRBJ2-5

cdr3_aa: CAWSPTGRVNYGYTF
cdr3_nt: TGTGCCTGGAGTCCTACAGGGAGGGTTAACTATGGCTACACCTTC
clone_size: .
d_call: .
v_call: TRBV30
j_call: TRBJ1-2

cdr3_aa: CASTPGGMNTEAFF
cdr3_nt: TGTGCCAGCACACCAGGGGGCATGAACACTGAAGCTTTCTTT
clone_size: .
d_call: TRBD1
v_call: TRBV7-9
j_call: TRBJ1-1

cdr3_aa: CASSHSRDRVTYNEQFF
cdr3_nt: TGCGCCAGCAGCCACAGCCGGGACAGGGTGACCTACAATGAGCAGTTCTTC
clone_size: .
d_call: TRBD1
v_call: TRBV23-1
j_call: TRBJ2-1

cdr3_aa: CASSSQRTPGRLYGYTF
cdr3_nt: TGTGCCAGCAGCTCTCAACGAACCCCGGGCAGGCTCTATGGCTACACCTTC
clone_size: .
d_call: .
v_call: TRBV7-8
j_call: TRBJ1-2

cdr3_aa: CASSLWPQRYEQYF
cdr3_nt: TGTGCCAGCAGCCTCTGGCCACAGAGGTACGAGCAGTACTTC
clone_size: .
d_call: .
v_call: TRBV7-2
j_call: TRBJ2-7

cdr3_aa: CASSHSLRGTKHGELFF
cdr3_nt: TGTGCCAGCAGCCATTCACTTCGGGGTACCAAACACGGGGAGCTGTTTTTT
clone_size: .
d_call: .
v_call: TRBV5-4
j_call: TRBJ2-2

cdr3_aa: CASSPGQIQETQYF
cdr3_nt: TGCGCCAGCAGCCCCGGACAGATACAAGAGACCCAGTACTTC
clone_size: .
d_call: .
v_call: TRBV5-1
j_call: TRBJ2-5

cdr3_aa: CASSQDLPGQTGHGYTF
cdr3_nt: TGCGCCAGCAGCCAAGATCTCCCGGGACAAACTGGTCATGGCTACACCTTC
clone_size: once
d_call: .
v_call: TRBV4-3
j_call: TRBJ1-2

cdr3_aa: CASSQVFPETDAYEQYF
cdr3_nt: TGCGCCAGCAGCCAAGTCTTTCCCGAGACCGATGCTTACGAGCAGTACTTC
clone_size: .
d_call: .
v_call: TRBV4-3
j_call: TRBJ2-7

cdr3_aa: CASSLGAANQPQHF
cdr3_nt: TGTGCCAGCAGCTTGGGGGCGGCAAATCAGCCCCAGCATTTT
clone_size: .
d_call: .
v_call: TRBV5-6
j_call: TRBJ1-5

cdr3_aa: CASSHDLQKLNTEAFF
cdr3_nt: TGTGCCAGCAGCCATGATTTACAGAAGCTGAACACTGAAGCTTTCTTT
clone_size: .
d_call: .
v_call: TRBV7-2
j_call: TRBJ1-1

cdr3_aa: CASSYPRWDRRQETQYF
cdr3_nt: TGTGCCAGCAGCTATCCAAGGTGGGACAGAAGACAAGAGACCCAGTACTTC
clone_size: .
d_call: TRBD1
v_call: TRBV9
j_call: TRBJ2-5

cdr3_aa: CASGLAGGPSGETQYF
cdr3_nt: TGTGCCAGCGGACTAGCGGGGGGGCCTTCAGGGGAGACCCAGTACTTC
clone_size: .
d_call: TRBD2
v_call: TRBV7-6
j_call: TRBJ2-5

cdr3_aa: CASSLESPGYLNTGELFF
cdr3_nt: TGTGCCAGCAGCTTAGAGTCTCCGGGATACTTGAACACCGGGGAGCTGTTTTTT
clone_size: .
d_call: .
v_call: TRBV11-2
j_call: TRBJ2-2

cdr3_aa: CASSLGGEDTEAFF
cdr3_nt: TGTGCCAGCAGCTTAGGGGGCGAGGACACTGAAGCTTTCTTT
clone_size: .
d_call: .
v_call: TRBV7-8
j_call: TRBJ1-1

cdr3_aa: CASSLAGPLNTEAFF
cdr3_nt: TGTGCCAGCAGCTTGGCTGGACCGCTGAACACTGAAGCTTTCTTT
clone_size: few
d_call: .
v_call: TRBV5-4
j_call: TRBJ1-1

cdr3_aa: CAWSSRTEAFF
cdr3_nt: TGTGCCTGGAGTTCGCGCACTGAAGCTTTCTTT
clone_size: .
d_call: .
v_call: TRBV30
j_call: TRBJ1-1

cdr3_aa: CATSDKDRAGLRKQYF
cdr3_nt: TGTGCCACCTCCGATAAGGACAGGGCAGGGTTAAGAAAGCAGTACTTC
clone_size: .
d_call: TRBD1
v_call: TRBV19
j_call: TRBJ2-7

cdr3_aa: CASSNRRPGLAGGLLSTDTQYF
cdr3_nt: TGTGCCAGCAGTAACAGAAGGCCGGGACTAGCGGGGGGGCTCCTGAGCACAGATACGCAGTATTTT
clone_size: .
d_call: TRBD2
v_call: TRBV2
j_call: TRBJ2-3

cdr3_aa: CAAGHRRDTEAFF
cdr3_nt: TGTGCCGCTGGGCACCGTCGGGACACTGAAGCTTTCTTT
clone_size: once
d_call: .
v_call: TRBV6-5
j_call: TRBJ1-1

cdr3_aa: CASSWTGIKTDTQYF
cdr3_nt: TGTGCCAGCAGCTGGACAGGGATTAAGACAGATACGCAGTATTTT
clone_size: .
d_call: TRBD1
v_call: TRBV11-2
j_call: TRBJ2-3

cdr3_aa: CASRRLAGGTGELFF
cdr3_nt: TGTGCCAGCAGAAGACTAGCGGGGGGCACCGGGGAGCTGTTTTTT
clone_size: .
d_call: TRBD2
v_call: TRBV6-1
j_call: TRBJ2-2

cdr3_aa: CASSFSSYNSPLHF
cdr3_nt: TGTGCCAGTTCCTTTAGCTCCTATAATTCACCCCTCCACTTT
clone_size: .
d_call: .
v_call: TRBV19
j_call: TRBJ1-6

cdr3_aa: CASSLYPGADSPLHF
cdr3_nt: TGTGCCAGCAGTTTATATCCGGGGGCGGATTCACCCCTCCACTTT
clone_size: .
d_call: .
v_call: TRBV27
j_call: TRBJ1-6

cdr3_aa: CASSIDGTPLGAFF
cdr3_nt: TGTGCCAGCAGCATAGACGGGACACCCCTTGGAGCTTTCTTT
clone_size: .
d_call: .
v_call: TRBV9
j_call: TRBJ1-1

cdr3_aa: CAISEPTGGANPYNSPLHF
cdr3_nt: TGTGCCATCAGTGAGCCTACAGGGGGCGCGAATCCCTATAATTCACCCCTCCACTTT
clone_size: .
d_call: TRBD1
v_call: TRBV10-3
j_call: TRBJ1-6

cdr3_aa: CASRSGRYGYTF
cdr3_nt: TGTGCCAGCAGGTCTGGTCGCTATGGCTACACCTTC
clone_size: .
d_call: .
v_call: TRBV5-5
j_call: TRBJ1-2

cdr3_aa: CASRNLLAGPDTQYF
cdr3_nt: TGTGCCAGCAGGAATCTTCTAGCGGGGCCCGATACGCAGTATTTT
clone_size: .
d_call: TRBD2
v_call: TRBV6-1
j_call: TRBJ2-3

cdr3_aa: CASSLVLGGSYEQYF
cdr3_nt: TGTGCCAGCAGCTTAGTTTTAGGAGGGTCCTACGAGCAGTACTTC
clone_size: .
d_call: .
v_call: TRBV7-8
j_call: TRBJ2-7

cdr3_aa: CASSFPPPYEQYF
cdr3_nt: TGTGCCAGCAGCTTTCCACCGCCTTACGAGCAGTACTTC
clone_size: .
d_call: .
v_call: TRBV7-9
j_call: TRBJ2-7

cdr3_aa: CASSQSGTEYTYEQYF
cdr3_nt: TGCGCCAGCAGCCAATCCGGGACAGAGTACACCTACGAGCAGTACTTC
clone_size: .
d_call: TRBD1
v_call: TRBV5-1
j_call: TRBJ2-7

cdr3_aa: CASSVGDNSPLHF
cdr3_nt: TGCGCCAGCAGCGTCGGGGACAATTCACCCCTCCACTTT
clone_size: few
d_call: .
v_call: TRBV5-1
j_call: TRBJ1-6

cdr3_aa: CASSLGGQRLNYGYTF
cdr3_nt: TGTGCCAGCAGCTTAGGCGGACAGCGCCTTAACTATGGCTACACCTTC
clone_size: .
d_call: .
v_call: TRBV7-2
j_call: TRBJ1-2

cdr3_aa: CAISESPAGWRASYNEQFF
cdr3_nt: TGTGCCATCAGTGAGTCTCCAGCGGGGTGGCGGGCATCCTACAATGAGCAGTTCTTC
clone_size: .
d_call: TRBD2
v_call: TRBV10-3
j_call: TRBJ2-1

cdr3_aa: CASSLDTSYEQYF
cdr3_nt: TGTGCCAGCAGCTTAGACACTTCCTACGAGCAGTACTTC
clone_size: .
d_call: .
v_call: TRBV7-8
j_call: TRBJ2-7

cdr3_aa: CASSYGYSPLHF
cdr3_nt: TGTGCCAGCAGTTACGGGTATTCACCCCTCCACTTT
clone_size: .
d_call: .
v_call: TRBV6-5
j_call: TRBJ1-6

cdr3_aa: CASSHDRDSTEAFF
cdr3_nt: TGCGCCAGCAGCCACGACAGGGACAGCACTGAAGCTTTCTTT
clone_size: .
d_call: TRBD1
v_call: TRBV4-1
j_call: TRBJ1-1

cdr3_aa: CASSRTAFSDTQYF
cdr3_nt: TGTGCCAGCAGTCGGACGGCTTTCTCGGATACGCAGTATTTT
clone_size: .
d_call: .
v_call: TRBV2
j_call: TRBJ2-3

cdr3_aa: CASSPQGTSTDTQYF
cdr3_nt: TGCGCCAGCAGCCCTCAGGGTACAAGCACAGATACGCAGTATTTT
clone_size: .
d_call: .
v_call: TRBV5-1
j_call: TRBJ2-3

cdr3_aa: CASRRQGAREQYF
cdr3_nt: TGTGCCAGCAGAAGACAGGGGGCTCGCGAGCAGTACTTC
clone_size: .
d_call: TRBD1
v_call: TRBV28
j_call: TRBJ2-7

cdr3_aa: CASSWSLENTEAFF
cdr3_nt: TGCGCCAGCAGTTGGTCGCTGGAGAACACTGAAGCTTTCTTT
clone_size: few
d_call: .
v_call: TRBV5-1
j_call: TRBJ1-1